One and the same sample provided the 13 T cell receptor beta chains below, sequenced in a study of T cells after yellow fever vaccination. TCRdb re-analysed the 5' RACE reads in MiXCR, keeping a single row per CDR3 protein. The data hold a few hundred thousand distinct CDR3 sequences, with about a sixth observed a single time. The sequencing used PBMCs, collected about 5 days after the first yellow fever vaccination. Every receptor here comes from a man younger than 30 who received the YFV17D yellow fever vaccine.

The chain has TRBV7-9 and TRBJ1-6; D call uncertain. V was shortened by 3 bases and J by 10 bases, with 16 bases between the two germline ends. The CDR3 is 15 residues long. From germline, CDR1 is SEHNR and CDR2 FQNEAQ (reference sequence). The CDR3 spells CASSFVSVGGSPLHF. CDR3 sequence (DNA): TGTGCCAGCAGCTTTGTATCCGTCGGTGGGTCACCCCTCCACTTT.

This clonotype was counted many times. The V call is TRBV4-2, the J call TRBJ2-1; TRBD2 matches at 9 bases. The germline CDR1 and CDR2 sequences are LGHNA and YNFKEQ. J lost 0 bases, V lost 0 bases, and 3 bases had no gene match. This CDR3 is built from 17 residues. DNA for the CDR3: TGTGCCAGCAGCCAAGACCCTAGCGGGGCCTCCTACAATGAGCAGTTCTTC. It specifies CASSQDPSGASYNEQFF.

This clonotype was observed at least ten times. This CDR3 reads CASSLGGLRTDTQYF. As DNA, the CDR3 is TGTGCCAGCAGCTTAGGAGGTCTCCGCACAGATACGCAGTATTTT. The chain is built from TRBV7-2 and TRBJ2-3; D unresolved. The CDR3 is 15 amino acids. With 1 base removed from V and 1 base from J, the gap between germline ends came to 9 bases. Germline CDR1 SGHTA, CDR2 FQGNSA. The complete variable domain, with remaining parts taken from reference TRBV7-2 and TRBJ2-3, reads GAGVSQSPSNKVTEKGKDVELRCDPISGHTALYWYRQSLGQGLEFLIYFQGNSAPDKSGLPSDRFSAERTGGSVSTLTIQRTQQEDSAVYLCASSLGGLRTDTQYFGPGTRLTVL.

This clonotype was recorded a few times. This chain connects TRBV18 to TRBJ2-1; 9 nucleotides match TRBD1. CDR1 and CDR2 from the germline V gene are KGHSH and LQKENI. CDR3 length: 15 residues. J was trimmed by 8 bases and V by 0 bases; bases with no gene match: 5. The CDR3, as DNA: TGTGCCAGCTCACCACCGGGACAGGGTCTGGATGAGCAGTTCTTC. It translates to CASSPPGQGLDEQFF.

The count of this clonotype is one. The gene calls are TRBV6-6 and TRBJ2-7; no clear D gene. V gave up 6 bases and J gave up 7 bases, with 10 bases separating them. This CDR3 spans 11 amino acids. The germline CDR1 and CDR2 sequences are MNHNY and SVGAGI (reference sequence). This CDR3 reads CASSRREEQYF. In DNA form, the CDR3 reads TGTGCCAGCAGCCGTCGAGAGGAGCAGTACTTC.

This chain joins TRBV9 and TRBJ1-6; the D gene is possibly TRBD1 (5 bases). CDR3 length equals 15 residues. The germline V gene has CDR1 SGDLS and CDR2 YYNGEE. V was pared by 0 bases and J by 10 bases, with 14 bases between. CDR3 bases: TGTGCCAGCAGCGTAGAGGAGACAGTAGCATCACCCCTCCACTTT. Its protein product is CASSVEETVASPLHF.

This clonotype was recorded at least ten times. The rearrangement links TRBV7-2 to TRBJ2-6; D might be TRBD1 (5 bases). Trimming stripped 5 bases from V and 0 bases from J, with 8 bases between. The V gene's germline CDR1 is SGHTA and CDR2 FQGNSA. The CDR3 is made up of 15 amino acids. CDR3 loop: CASSLGDSGANVLTF. In DNA form, the CDR3 reads TGTGCCAGCAGCCTAGGGGACTCTGGGGCCAACGTCCTGACTTTC.

This clonotype has only one observation. The CDR3 loop is CASSQSPGGYNSPLHF. CDR3 DNA: TGTGCCAGCAGCCAATCCCCTGGTGGCTATAATTCACCCCTCCACTTT. This chain uses TRBV6-1 with TRBJ1-6; no definite D call. Trimming pared 6 bases from V and 3 bases from J, leaving 15 bases between. CDR1 and CDR2 (germline): MNHNS, SASEGT. This CDR3 is built from 16 residues.

This clonotype was seen more than once but under ten times. The gene calls are TRBV19 and TRBJ1-2; D not resolved. This CDR3 has 13 amino acids. From germline, CDR1 is LNHDA and CDR2 SQIVND (reference sequence). The V end was cut by 3 bases, the J end by 0 bases, with 5 bases between. The CDR3 DNA reads as TGTGCCAGTAGTATGAAGGCTAACTATGGCTACACCTTC. Translated: CASSMKANYGYTF.

In its sample, this clonotype was seen a few times. The chain carries TRBV3-1 and TRBJ1-2; D gene unclear. Germline values: CDR1 LGHDT, CDR2 YNNKEL (reference sequence). The CDR3 extends over 12 amino acids. The V end was cut by 4 bases, the J end by 12 bases, with 15 bases between. CDR3 DNA: TGTGCCAGCAGCCCGGGTCAAAGGAGCCACACCTTC. Residues: CASSPGQRSHTF.

This clonotype was detected ten times or more. V is TRBV27 and J is TRBJ1-1; 9 bases are a match to TRBD1. J lost 1 base, V lost 7 bases, and 4 bases had no gene match. Per the germline V gene, CDR1 is MNHEY and CDR2 is SMNVEV (reference sequence). The CDR3 runs to 14 residues. CDR3 sequence: CASILTGGNTEAFF. The CDR3 DNA sequence: TGTGCCAGCATCTTGACAGGGGGGAACACTGAAGCTTTCTTT.

This clonotype appeared a few times. V usage is TRBV19 and J usage is TRBJ2-1, with D perhaps matching TRBD2 (5 bases). The CDR3 is 14 amino acids. CDR1 is LNHDA and CDR2 is SQIVND in the germline V gene (reference sequence). Trimming cost V 10 bases and J 10 bases, with 23 bases left between them. The CDR3 DNA reads TGTGCCATCTCAAAGGAACTTAGCGCGCGGGAGCAGTTCTTC. The encoded protein is CAISKELSAREQFF.

This clonotype has a handful of counts. The chain employs TRBV4-2 and TRBJ2-1, with TRBD2 identical over 8 bases. CDR3 length: 17 residues. Germline V gene data show CDR1 as LGHNA and CDR2 as YNFKEQ. J was trimmed by 0 bases and V by 1 base; bases with no gene match: 5. CDR3 amino acids: CASSQGGLAGSYNEQFF. In DNA form, the CDR3 reads TGTGCCAGCAGCCAAGGGGGGCTAGCGGGCTCCTACAATGAGCAGTTCTTC.